This TCR beta chain was observed in a study of regulatory T cells in long-lasting Graves disease. iRepertoire HTBI primers and Arm-PCR of CDR3 regions built TCR beta libraries. TCRdb reanalysed the multiplex PCR reads using MiXCR and keeps one entry per CDR3 protein. This table has 500,000 or so distinct CDR3 sequences, about 16% appearing once. The time point here: newly diagnosed GD, antithyroid drugs for less than 3 months. TCR sequences were obtained from RNA taken from PBMCs. Only a few counts were recorded for this clonotype. The same sample was also studied in work on T cells in Graves' hyperthyroidism and ophthalmopathy.

The sequencing used peripheral blood mononuclear cells (PBMCs), collected at new diagnosis, from a patient treated with antithyroid drugs. This receptor was identified in a woman aged 35-60 years with Graves disease.

The CDR3 nucleotides read TGTGCCAGCAGTGTTGGGAGTTCTAAGCACACCTTC. It is translated as CASSVGSSKHTF. The rearrangement uses TRBV28 and TRBJ1-2; no reliable D call. From germline, CDR1 is MDHEN and CDR2 SYDVKM. V lost 5 bases to trimming and J lost 12 bases, with 16 bases between them. The CDR3 consists of 12 residues.